This entry lists 9 T cell receptor beta chains sequenced from one sample in a study of control samples from healthy donors and cancer patients. Assay: immunoSEQ multiplex PCR; the TCRdb copy retains only in-frame clones and omits some. The table has tens of thousands of clones, 80% to 90% seen once. Sequencing was carried out using PBMCs. Receptor source: a woman in her fifties or sixties with head and neck cancer.

V and J are TRBV28 and TRBJ2-7, with TRBD2 identical over 10 bases. Germline CDR1 is MDHEN and CDR2 is SYDVKM. V gave up 5 bases and J gave up 0 bases; unmatched junction bases: 4. This CDR3 region has 15 residues. The CDR3, as DNA: TGTGCCAGCAGTGCGTCTAGCGGGAGCTCCTACGAGCAGTACTTC. Protein sequence: CASSASSGSSYEQYF. The variable domain in full, with the rest retrieved from reference TRBV28 and TRBJ2-7, is DVKVTQSSRYLVKRTGEKVFLECVQDMDHENMFWYRQDPGLGLRLIYFSYDVKMKEKGDIPEGYSVSREKKERFSLILESASTNQTSMYLCASSASSGSSYEQYFGPGTRLTVT.

V and J are TRBV13 and TRBJ2-7, with TRBD1 as a possible D gene (5 bases). CDR1 is PRHDT, CDR2 FYEKMQ, per germline (reference sequence). The CDR3 sequence is 13 residues long. The V end was cut by 3 bases, the J end by 4 bases, with 10 bases between. CDR3 DNA sequence: TGTGCCAGCAGCTTCGACAGAGATTACGAGCAGTACTTC. Its translation: CASSFDRDYEQYF.

The rearrangement links TRBV25-1 to TRBJ2-7; TRBD1 agrees at 9 bases. CDR3 length equals 15 residues. V lost 5 bases and J lost 1; bases outside the gene matches: 6. The germline CDR1 and CDR2 sequences are MGHDK and SYGVNS. CDR3 sequence (DNA): TGTGCCAGCAGTCATACTGGACAGGGGTCCTACGAGCAGTACTTC. Its translation: CASSHTGQGSYEQYF.

The chain has TRBV19 and TRBJ2-7; 7 nucleotides agree with TRBD1. J gave up 0 bases and V 5 bases, and 10 bases lay outside the gene matches. The CDR3 length is 16 residues. Germline CDR1 is LNHDA and CDR2 is SQIVND (reference sequence). The CDR3 region has the DNA TGTGCCAGTAGTCCCCAGACAGGGATAAGCTCCTACGAGCAGTACTTC. It specifies CASSPQTGISSYEQYF.

The chain links TRBV6-2 or TRBV6-3 to TRBJ1-1; D is uncertain. V lost 0 bases to trimming and J lost 8 bases, with 10 bases between them. There are 13 residues in the CDR3. The germline V gene has CDR1 MNHEY and CDR2 SVGEGT. The CDR3 coding sequence is TGTGCCAGCAGTTACTCGAAATCTCGAGAAGCTTTCTTT. Protein: CASSYSKSREAFF.

The genes are TRBV28 and TRBJ1-2; possibly TRBD1 for D (6 bases). V dropped 5 bases and J dropped 8 bases, with 15 bases sitting between them. Germline loops: CDR1 MDHEN, CDR2 SYDVKM. This CDR3 has 13 amino acids. The CDR3, as DNA: TGTGCCAGCAGTCCCCCTGAGGGGGAAGGCTACACCTTC. Amino acids: CASSPPEGEGYTF.

This chain joins TRBV10-3 and TRBJ2-5, with 10 positions matching TRBD1. Germline CDR1 reads ENHRY; CDR2 reads SYGVKD. The CDR3 totals 14 residues. Trimming removed 2 bases from V and 4 bases from J; junction bases left unmatched: 1. DNA for the CDR3: TGTGCCATCAGTGAGGGACAGGGGGGAGAGACCCAGTACTTC. This translates into CAISEGQGGETQYF.

This chain links TRBV3-1 (or the pseudogene TRBV3-2) with TRBJ2-3; D unresolved. Germline V gene data show CDR1 as LGHDT and CDR2 as YNNKEL (reference sequence). V lost 4 bases and J 6 bases, leaving 14 bases between the germline ends. This CDR3 is 14 amino acids long. The CDR3 is CASSPRQSSDTQYF. The CDR3 nucleotides are TGTGCCAGCAGCCCCCGGCAGTCCTCGGATACGCAGTATTTT.

The chain is built from TRBV19 and TRBJ2-7; perhaps TRBD1 as D (8 bases). The ends were cut back, 5 bases at V and 5 bases at J, with 19 bases in the middle. Germline V gives CDR1 LNHDA, CDR2 SQIVND (reference sequence). The CDR3 extends over 15 amino acids. CDR3 loop: CASSARTGGGDEQYF. The CDR3 DNA sequence: TGTGCCAGTAGTGCCAGAACAGGGGGGGGAGACGAGCAGTACTTC.